Shown below are 9 T cell receptor beta chains from a single sample sequenced in a study of brain T cells in children with intractable seizures. The protocol was immunoSEQ multiplex PCR, while the TCRdb copy is restricted to in-frame clones and leaves out a portion. The sample records roughly 64,000 clones, approximately 95% being singletons. Sequencing used peripheral blood, obtained at surgery. These receptors were taken from a boy under two years old with focal cortical dysplasia and intractable seizures.

This clone occurred once. The chain joins TRBV3-1 (or the pseudogene TRBV3-2) to TRBJ2-3; the D gene is possibly TRBD2 (6 bases). The CDR3 covers 17 residues. CDR1 is LGHDT and CDR2 is YNNKEL in the germline V gene (reference sequence). The V and J ends lost 1 base and 2 bases respectively, with 16 bases between them. The CDR3 here is CASSQVYFGSPTDTQYF. The CDR3 DNA follows: TGTGCCAGCAGCCAAGTCTATTTCGGGAGTCCCACAGATACGCAGTATTTT.

V is TRBV4-2 and J is TRBJ2-3; 14 bases fit TRBD2. Germline V lookup: CDR1 LGHNA, CDR2 YNFKEQ. The CDR3 length is 16 residues. With 0 bases clipped from V and 7 bases from J, the junction kept 3 bases outside the gene matches. The CDR3 region is CASSQDGTSGSNTQYF. CDR3 coding DNA: TGTGCCAGCAGCCAAGATGGGACTAGCGGGAGCAATACGCAGTATTTT.

The genes are TRBV5-1 and TRBJ2-3; D is tentatively TRBD1 or TRBD2 (5 bases each). The V gene lost 3 bases and the J gene lost 1 base, with 9 bases spanning the gap. Germline CDR1 reads SGHRS; CDR2 reads YFSETQ. This CDR3 is 14 amino acids long. The DNA for the CDR3 is TGCGCCAGCAGCTACGGGACCGGCACAGATACGCAGTATTTT. Its protein product is CASSYGTGTDTQYF.

V is TRBV7-2 and J is TRBJ1-6, with D possibly TRBD1 on 5 matching bases. Trimming shortened V by 5 bases and J by 3 bases, and 17 bases separated the two germline ends. Germline V CDR1 and CDR2: SGHTA, FQGNSA. The CDR3 runs to 17 residues. The CDR3 DNA is TGTGCCAGCAGCCTCCAGCCGGGACCCCTCTATAATTCACCCCTCCACTTT. This encodes CASSLQPGPLYNSPLHF.

In this sample, this clone turned up once. The chain joins TRBV7-9 to TRBJ2-3; no reliable D call. The V gene lost 1 base and the J gene lost 2 bases, with 13 bases spanning the gap. Looked up from germline, CDR1 is SEHNR and CDR2 is FQNEAQ (reference sequence). This CDR3 comprises 16 residues. The CDR3: CASSLDPGHLTDTQYF. CDR3 coding DNA: TGTGCCAGCAGCTTAGATCCTGGGCACCTCACAGATACGCAGTATTTT.

This rearrangement joins TRBV5-6 to TRBJ2-3, with 7 bases fitting TRBD2. Germline V lookup: CDR1 SGHDT, CDR2 YYEEEE. This CDR3 comprises 15 residues. V was clipped by 2 bases and J by 4 bases; unmatched bases: 7. The CDR3 nucleotides read TGTGCCAGCAGCTTTAGAGCGGGGTTCCCAGATACGCAGTATTTT. Translated: CASSFRAGFPDTQYF.

The J gene is TRBJ1-2, the V gene TRBV2; D gene uncertain. Trimming took off 4 bases at V and 4 bases at J, with 10 bases between the two ends. CDR3 length: 13 residues. CDR1 is SNHLY and CDR2 is FYNNEI in the germline V gene. The CDR3 DNA follows: TGTGCCAGCAGTGCTATAGGGTCCTATGGCTACACCTTC. It yields the protein CASSAIGSYGYTF.

CDR3 sequence reads: CASSQVQGSGNTIYF. The DNA of the CDR3 is TGCGCCAGCAGCCAAGTACAGGGATCGGGAAACACCATATATTTT. This chain links TRBV4-1 with TRBJ1-3; maybe TRBD1 (6 bases). This CDR3 comprises 15 residues. Trimming removed 1 base at V and 4 bases at J, with 11 bases between. CDR1 MGHRA and CDR2 YSYEKL come from the germline V gene.

The J gene is TRBJ1-2, the V gene TRBV5-6; TRBD1 aligns across 9 bases. CDR1 and CDR2 (germline): SGHDT, YYEEEE. The CDR3 sequence is 13 residues long. V trimming: 5 bases; J trimming: 3 bases; junction bases outside the gene matches: 2. CDR3 in amino acids: CASSWTGDYGYTF. The CDR3 DNA reads TGTGCCAGCAGTTGGACAGGGGACTATGGCTACACCTTC.